These T cell receptor beta chains were read from a single sample in a study of T cell responses to AZD1222 COVID-19 vaccine. Sequencing used immunoSEQ multiplex PCR; TCRdb keeps in-frame clones, though not all of them. The sample lists some 150,000 clones, more than 80% occurring once. This specimen was peripheral blood, taken 28 days after the second AZD1222 dose. These receptors originate from an adult who received the AZD1222 COVID-19 vaccine. The CDR3 runs from the conserved cysteine through the conserved F or W. A D gene is named only where the DNA matches it firmly. Clone size is not always given. Where it is, it says once, few, many or a class for expanded clones.

>TRBV7-7|-|TRBJ2-1|-
CASSLRADRYNEQFF
TGTGCCAGCAGCTTAAGGGCGGACCGATACAATGAGCAGTTCTTC
>TRBV19|TRBD1|TRBJ1-5|-
CASRGTGNQPQHF
TGTGCCAGTAGGGGGACAGGCAATCAGCCCCAGCATTTT
>TRBV7-6|-|TRBJ2-5|-
CASSLVGEGETQYF
TGTGCCAGCAGCTTAGTGGGAGAAGGTGAGACCCAGTACTTC
>TRBV28|-|TRBJ1-2|-
CASSLLVSYGYTF
TGTGCCAGCAGTTTATTGGTGAGCTATGGCTACACCTTC
>TRBV6-2/TRBV6-3|-|TRBJ2-1|-
CASSYFSPLTPNNEQFF
TGTGCCAGCAGTTACTTTTCTCCTCTAACTCCAAACAATGAGCAGTTCTTC
>TRBV7-9|-|TRBJ1-1|-
CASSFGGNTEAFF
TGTGCCAGCAGCTTCGGGGGGAACACTGAAGCTTTCTTT
>TRBV14|-|TRBJ2-3|-
CASSQEFGVTQYF
TGTGCCAGCAGCCAAGAGTTTGGGGTAACGCAGTATTTT
>TRBV12-2|-|TRBJ1-5|-
CASRSSRYSNQPQHF
TGTGCAAGCCGTTCCTCCCGTTATAGCAATCAGCCCCAGCATTTT
>TRBV3-1/TRBV3-2|-|TRBJ2-5|-
CASSQVTVGETQYF
TGTGCCAGCAGCCAAGTGACAGTTGGAGAGACCCAGTACTTC
>TRBV29-1|-|TRBJ1-1|-
CSVQRGGPNTEAFF
TGCAGCGTGCAGAGGGGAGGTCCGAACACTGAAGCTTTCTTT
>TRBV18|-|TRBJ1-1|-
CASSPQGAVRNTEAFF
TGTGCCAGCTCACCCCAAGGTGCGGTCCGGAACACTGAAGCTTTCTTT
>TRBV3-1/TRBV3-2|-|TRBJ2-3|-
CASSPGAGDTQYF
TGTGCCAGCAGTCCCGGGGCGGGAGATACGCAGTATTTT
>TRBV19|-|TRBJ2-2|-
CASSIDREELFF
TGTGCCAGTAGTATAGATCGGGAGGAGCTGTTTTTT
>TRBV19|TRBD1|TRBJ1-1|-
CASSTDRDQAFF
TGTGCCAGTAGTACCGACAGGGATCAGGCTTTCTTT
>TRBV6-2/TRBV6-3|-|TRBJ1-5|once
CASSSDKTSNQPQHF
TGTGCCAGCAGTTCGGACAAGACTAGCAATCAGCCCCAGCATTTT
>TRBV20-1|-|TRBJ2-7|-
CSASKGGGGSYEQYF
TGCAGTGCTAGTAAGGGCGGAGGGGGCTCCTACGAGCAGTACTTC
>TRBV3-1/TRBV3-2|-|TRBJ1-2|-
CASSPRWGENGYTF
TGTGCCAGCAGCCCTCGGTGGGGGGAAAATGGCTACACCTTC
>TRBV6-5|TRBD1|TRBJ1-6|-
CASSGQGFVIHF
TGTGCCAGCAGCGGACAGGGGTTTGTCATCCACTTT
>TRBV11-2|-|TRBJ2-7|-
CASSSVGTGYEQYF
TGTGCCAGCAGCTCTGTGGGAACTGGCTACGAGCAGTACTTC
>TRBV15|-|TRBJ1-1|-
CATSRGGIGTEAFF
TGTGCCACCAGCAGAGGTGGGATAGGCACTGAAGCTTTCTTT
>TRBV11-1|TRBD1|TRBJ1-1|-
CASSLGTGDEAFF
TGTGCCAGCAGCTTAGGGACAGGTGATGAAGCTTTCTTT
>TRBV20-1|-|TRBJ1-2|-
CSASEGYGYTF
TGCAGTGCTTCTGAGGGCTATGGCTACACCTTC
>TRBV5-5|-|TRBJ2-7|-
CASSLGGDRIERQYF
TGTGCCAGCAGCTTGGGGGGAGACAGGATAGAAAGGCAGTACTTC
>TRBV6-6|-|TRBJ1-5|few
CASTGISNQPQHF
TGTGCCAGCACGGGGATTAGCAATCAGCCCCAGCATTTT
>TRBV7-9|-|TRBJ1-2|-
CASSRDIYGYTF
TGTGCCAGCAGCCGGGACATCTATGGCTACACCTTC
>TRBV6-5|-|TRBJ1-6|-
CASRKTGYNSPLHF
TGTGCCAGCAGAAAGACAGGTTATAATTCACCCCTCCACTTT
>TRBV27|-|TRBJ1-6|-
CASSLSRNSPLHF
TGTGCCAGCAGTTTATCCAGGAATTCACCCCTCCACTTT
>TRBV11-3|-|TRBJ2-3|-
CASSLDGGRPDTQYF
TGTGCCAGCAGCTTAGACGGGGGGCGCCCCGATACGCAGTATTTT
>TRBV18|TRBD1|TRBJ1-5|-
CASSPQGQFNQPQHF
TGTGCCAGCTCACCGCAGGGACAGTTTAATCAGCCCCAGCATTTT
>TRBV20-1|TRBD1|TRBJ1-5|-
CSASLSGGGNQPQHF
TGCAGTGCTAGTCTGTCAGGGGGTGGCAATCAGCCCCAGCATTTT
>TRBV15|TRBD1|TRBJ2-2|-
CATSTRTGEGTGELFF
TGTGCCACCAGTACCCGGACAGGGGAAGGCACCGGGGAGCTGTTTTTT
>TRBV19|-|TRBJ1-4|once
CASSWQRTNEKLFF
TGTGCCAGCTCTTGGCAACGAACTAATGAAAAACTGTTTTTT
>TRBV3-1/TRBV3-2|TRBD2|TRBJ2-2|-
CASSQDRAGGYAGELFF
TGTGCCAGCAGCCAAGATCGGGCGGGAGGCTACGCCGGGGAGCTGTTTTTT
>TRBV3-1/TRBV3-2|TRBD2|TRBJ2-3|-
CASSQDGTSGRAQYF
TGTGCCAGCAGCCAAGATGGGACTAGCGGGAGGGCCCAGTATTTT
>TRBV9|-|TRBJ2-7|-
CASSVDGSSYEQYF
TGTGCCAGCAGCGTGGACGGAAGCTCCTACGAGCAGTACTTC
>TRBV6-6|TRBD2|TRBJ2-5|-
CASSRGLAGGWQETQYF
TGTGCCAGCAGTCGAGGACTAGCGGGAGGTTGGCAAGAGACCCAGTACTTC
>TRBV28|-|TRBJ1-2|-
CASSLRGDGGYTF
TGTGCCAGCAGTTTAAGAGGGGATGGTGGCTACACCTTC